This T cell receptor beta chain was retrieved from a study of shared clonotypes between healthy human individuals. V was trimmed by 4 bases and J by 1 base, leaving 22 bases between them. The CDR3 is made up of 17 amino acids. The germline gives CDR1 GTSNPN, CDR2 SVGIG (reference sequence). The assay was immunoSEQ multiplex PCR, and TCRdb's table has in-frame clones only and misses some. The sample yields millions of clones, around nine tenths seen once. The clonotype comes from a man aged 18-30 years in good health. The sequencing sample was made of naive CD4+ T cells sorted from blood. Subset described: CD45RA+ positively selected. This rearrangement joins TRBV30 to TRBJ1-1; D perhaps matches TRBD1 (5 bases). In nucleotides, the CDR3 is TGTGCCTGGACAACGACCAGGGTTTTCCCCTCGAACACTGAAGCTTTCTTT. Translated, it gives CAWTTTRVFPSNTEAFF.